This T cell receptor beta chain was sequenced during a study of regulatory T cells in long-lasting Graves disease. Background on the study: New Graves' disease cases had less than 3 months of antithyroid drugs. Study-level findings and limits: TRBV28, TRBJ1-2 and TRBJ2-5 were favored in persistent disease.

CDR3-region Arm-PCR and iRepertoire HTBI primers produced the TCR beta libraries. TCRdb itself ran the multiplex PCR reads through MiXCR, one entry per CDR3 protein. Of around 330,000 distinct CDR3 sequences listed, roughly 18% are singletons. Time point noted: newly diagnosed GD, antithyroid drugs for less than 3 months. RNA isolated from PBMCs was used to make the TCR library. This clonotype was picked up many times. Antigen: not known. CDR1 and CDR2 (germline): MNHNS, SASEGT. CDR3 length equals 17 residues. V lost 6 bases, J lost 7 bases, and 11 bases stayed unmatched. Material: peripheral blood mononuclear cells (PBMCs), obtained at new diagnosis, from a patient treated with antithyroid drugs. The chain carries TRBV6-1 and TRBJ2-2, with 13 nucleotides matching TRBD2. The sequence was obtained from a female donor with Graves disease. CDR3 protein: CASSFGLAGEFDGELFF. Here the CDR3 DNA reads TGTGCCAGCAGCTTTGGACTAGCGGGAGAGTTTGACGGGGAGCTGTTTTTT.